There are many counts of the clone carrying this T cell receptor beta chain. The antigen is undetermined. The data originate from a study of T-cell reconstitution after alpha-beta-depleted transplantation in children. Study-wide results and caveats: T-cell numbers and diversity, one year after transplant, stemmed largely from T cells that were newly produced. Approximately two months post-transplant, alpha-beta T cells reportedly originated from several hundred expanded graft clones. Surviving recipient T cells and intrathymic progenitors accounted for some patients' high TCRbeta diversity at day 60.

During its preparation, the TCRbeta library received unique molecular identifiers. TCRdb re-called the PCR reads with MiXCR, one entry per CDR3 protein. The sample lists some 180,000 distinct CDR3 sequences, approximately 6.9% seen once, with more than 5.5% in the top ten. The specimen was PBMCs, collected before TCRalphabeta/CD19-depleted stem cell transplant. The clonotype was recovered from a boy aged 2 to 9 with acute lymphoblastic leukemia, due to receive a stem cell transplant.

CDR3 loop: CASSLTGENYNEQFF. CDR3 bases: TGTGCCAGCAGTTTAACGGGGGAGAACTACAATGAGCAGTTCTTC. The J gene is TRBJ2-1, the V gene TRBV12-3 or TRBV12-4, with a weak D call TRBD2 (6 bases). The germline V and J ends were trimmed by 2 bases and 3 bases, with 11 bases remaining between them. This CDR3 spans 15 amino acids.